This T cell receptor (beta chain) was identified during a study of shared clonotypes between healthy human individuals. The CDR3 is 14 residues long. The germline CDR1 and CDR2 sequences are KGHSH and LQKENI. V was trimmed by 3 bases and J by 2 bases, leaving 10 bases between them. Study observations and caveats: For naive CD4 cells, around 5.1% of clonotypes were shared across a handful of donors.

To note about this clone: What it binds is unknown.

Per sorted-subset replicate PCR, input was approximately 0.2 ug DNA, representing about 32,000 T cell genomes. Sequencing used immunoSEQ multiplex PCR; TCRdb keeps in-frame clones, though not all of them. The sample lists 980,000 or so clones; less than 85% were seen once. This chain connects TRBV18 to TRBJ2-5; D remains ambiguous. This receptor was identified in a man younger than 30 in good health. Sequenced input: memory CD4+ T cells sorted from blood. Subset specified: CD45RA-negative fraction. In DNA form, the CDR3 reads TGTGCCAGCTCACCCAATTATGGACAAGAGACCCAGTACTTC. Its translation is CASSPNYGQETQYF.